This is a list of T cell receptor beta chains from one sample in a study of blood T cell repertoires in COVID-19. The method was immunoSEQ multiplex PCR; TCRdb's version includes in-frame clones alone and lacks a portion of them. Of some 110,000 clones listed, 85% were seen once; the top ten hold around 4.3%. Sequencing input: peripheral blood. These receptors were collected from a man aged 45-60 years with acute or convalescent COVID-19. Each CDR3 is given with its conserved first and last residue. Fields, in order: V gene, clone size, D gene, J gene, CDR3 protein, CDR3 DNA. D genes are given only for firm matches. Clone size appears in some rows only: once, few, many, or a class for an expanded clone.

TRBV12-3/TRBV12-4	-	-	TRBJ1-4	CATPSEEGEKLFF	TGTGCCACCCCTTCGGAGGAGGGGGAAAAACTGTTTTTT
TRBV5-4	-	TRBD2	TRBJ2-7	CASSLGGSGSRSYEQYF	TGTGCCAGCAGCTTGGGGGGAAGCGGGAGTCGATCCTACGAGCAGTACTTC
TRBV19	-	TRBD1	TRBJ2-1	CASSHRGHEQFF	TGTGCCAGTAGTCACAGGGGACATGAGCAGTTCTTC
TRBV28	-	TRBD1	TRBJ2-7	CASSPGQAGGKQYF	TGTGCCAGCAGTCCCGGACAGGCTGGAGGTAAGCAGTACTTC
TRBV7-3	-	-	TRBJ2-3	CASSLSTGGVTQYF	TGTGCCAGCAGCTTATCAACGGGCGGGGTTACGCAGTATTTT
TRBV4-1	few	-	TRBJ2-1	CASSQEVVLNEQFF	TGCGCCAGCAGCCAAGAGGTAGTTTTAAATGAGCAGTTCTTC
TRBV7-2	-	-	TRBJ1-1	CASSLFTRANTEAFF	TGTGCCAGCAGCCTATTCACGCGGGCCAACACTGAAGCTTTCTTT
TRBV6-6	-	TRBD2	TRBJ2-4	CASSSPTSGKNIQYF	TGTGCCAGCAGTTCCCCTACTAGCGGCAAAAACATTCAGTACTTC
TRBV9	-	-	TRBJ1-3	CASSVGEASGNTIYF	TGTGCCAGCAGCGTAGGTGAGGCCTCTGGAAACACCATATATTTT
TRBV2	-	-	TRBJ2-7	CASSLYEQYF	TGTGCCAGCTCTTTATACGAGCAGTACTTC
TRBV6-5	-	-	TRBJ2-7	CASSYSSRGATYEQYF	TGTGCCAGCAGTTACTCGAGCCGCGGGGCCACCTACGAGCAGTACTTC
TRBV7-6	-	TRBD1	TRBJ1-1	CASSFMGQGRVNTEAFF	TGTGCCAGCAGCTTCATGGGACAGGGTAGGGTGAACACTGAAGCTTTCTTT
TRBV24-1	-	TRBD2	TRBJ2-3	CATSDFTSGRKDTQYF	TGTGCCACCAGTGATTTTACTAGCGGGAGAAAAGATACGCAGTATTTT
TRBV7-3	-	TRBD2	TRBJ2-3	CASSPGGGPTDTQYF	TGTGCCAGCAGCCCAGGCGGGGGGCCTACAGATACGCAGTATTTT
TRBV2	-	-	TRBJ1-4	CASSGEEKLFF	TGTGCCAGCAGTGGAGAGGAAAAACTGTTTTTT
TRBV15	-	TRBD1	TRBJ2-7	CATSRLWEQGRAYEQYF	TGTGCCACCAGCAGACTCTGGGAACAGGGGCGGGCCTACGAGCAGTACTTC
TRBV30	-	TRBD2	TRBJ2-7	CAWSVLAGDYEQYF	TGTGCCTGGAGTGTATTAGCGGGGGATTACGAGCAGTACTTC
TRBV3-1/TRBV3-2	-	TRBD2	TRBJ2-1	CASRTSGRNYNEQFF	TGTGCCAGCAGAACTAGCGGGAGGAACTACAATGAGCAGTTCTTC
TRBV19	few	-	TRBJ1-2	CASSLQEYSNYGYTF	TGTGCCAGTAGTCTTCAAGAGTACTCTAACTATGGCTACACCTTC
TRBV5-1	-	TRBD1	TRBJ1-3	CASSLDWTGRISGNTIYF	TGCGCCAGCAGCTTGGATTGGACAGGGAGAATCTCTGGAAACACCATATATTTT
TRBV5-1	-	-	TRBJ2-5	CASSFKGEETQYF	TGCGCCAGCAGCTTTAAGGGGGAAGAGACCCAGTACTTC
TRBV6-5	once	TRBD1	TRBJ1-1	CASADRVRDTEAFF	TGTGCCAGCGCGGACAGGGTTAGGGACACTGAAGCTTTCTTT
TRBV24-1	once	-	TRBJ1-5	CATSADRYQPQHF	TGTGCCACCAGTGCCGACAGGTATCAGCCCCAGCATTTT
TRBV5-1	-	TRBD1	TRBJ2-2	CASSLGQGIGELFF	TGCGCCAGCAGCCTGGGACAGGGTATCGGGGAGCTGTTTTTT
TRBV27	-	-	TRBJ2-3	CASSEEPGKSTDTQYF	TGTGCCAGCAGTGAGGAGCCAGGGAAGAGCACAGATACGCAGTATTTT
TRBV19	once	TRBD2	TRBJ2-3	CASSELAGADTQYF	TGTGCCAGTAGTGAGCTAGCGGGGGCAGATACGCAGTATTTT
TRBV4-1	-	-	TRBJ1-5	CASSHPSREDQPQHF	TGCGCCAGCAGCCATCCAAGCAGGGAAGATCAGCCCCAGCATTTT
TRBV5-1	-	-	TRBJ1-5	CASSLGEGTQPQHF	TGCGCCAGCAGCTTGGGGGAGGGAACTCAGCCCCAGCATTTT
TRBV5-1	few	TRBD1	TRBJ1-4	CASRPSGTGNEKLFF	TGCGCCAGCCGACCCTCCGGGACAGGGAACGAAAAACTGTTTTTT
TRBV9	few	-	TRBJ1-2	CASSVVQGPVAGYTF	TGTGCCAGCAGCGTAGTTCAGGGCCCCGTCGCAGGCTACACCTTC
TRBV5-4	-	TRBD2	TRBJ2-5	CASSLGLAGGETQYF	TGTGCCAGCAGCTTGGGACTAGCGGGGGGCGAGACCCAGTACTTC
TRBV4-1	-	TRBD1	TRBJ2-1	CASSRGTGGGNEQFF	TGCGCCAGCAGCCGCGGGACAGGGGGGGGCAATGAGCAGTTCTTC
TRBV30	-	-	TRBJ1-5	CAWSSGPSNQPQHF	TGTGCCTGGAGTTCAGGGCCCAGCAATCAGCCCCAGCATTTT
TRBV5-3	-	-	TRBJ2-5	CARSLERWTEETQYF	TGTGCCAGAAGCTTGGAACGCTGGACAGAAGAGACCCAGTACTTC
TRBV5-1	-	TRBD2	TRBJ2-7	CASSLWGAGANYEQYF	TGCGCCAGCAGCCTCTGGGGAGCGGGAGCTAATTACGAGCAGTACTTC
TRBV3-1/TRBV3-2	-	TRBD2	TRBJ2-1	CASSQDRTSGRRGEQFF	TGTGCCAGCAGCCAAGATAGGACTAGCGGACGAAGAGGGGAGCAGTTCTTC
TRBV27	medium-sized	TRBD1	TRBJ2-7	CASSPRTGSYEQYF	TGTGCCAGCAGTCCCCGGACAGGGTCCTACGAGCAGTACTTC
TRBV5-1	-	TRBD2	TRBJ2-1	CASSLLAGTRYNEQFF	TGCGCCAGCAGCCTTCTAGCGGGGACCCGCTACAATGAGCAGTTCTTC
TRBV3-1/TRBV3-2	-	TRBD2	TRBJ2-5	CASSQEQLAEETQYF	TGTGCCAGCAGCCAAGAACAACTAGCGGAAGAGACCCAGTACTTC
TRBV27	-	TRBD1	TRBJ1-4	CASRPGQAATNEKLFF	TGTGCCAGCAGACCGGGACAGGCTGCAACTAATGAAAAACTGTTTTTT